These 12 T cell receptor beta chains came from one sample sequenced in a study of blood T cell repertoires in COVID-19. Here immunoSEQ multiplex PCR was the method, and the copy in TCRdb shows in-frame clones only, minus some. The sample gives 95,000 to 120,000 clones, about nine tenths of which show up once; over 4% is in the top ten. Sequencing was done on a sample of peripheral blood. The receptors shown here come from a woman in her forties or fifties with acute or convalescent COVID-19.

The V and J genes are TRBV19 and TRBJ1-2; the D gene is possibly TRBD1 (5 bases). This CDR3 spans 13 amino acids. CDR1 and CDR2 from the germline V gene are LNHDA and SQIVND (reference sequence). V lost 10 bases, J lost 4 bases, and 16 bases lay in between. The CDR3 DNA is TGTGCCACCCCTACGACGGGGGGCTATGGCTACACCTTC. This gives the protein CATPTTGGYGYTF.

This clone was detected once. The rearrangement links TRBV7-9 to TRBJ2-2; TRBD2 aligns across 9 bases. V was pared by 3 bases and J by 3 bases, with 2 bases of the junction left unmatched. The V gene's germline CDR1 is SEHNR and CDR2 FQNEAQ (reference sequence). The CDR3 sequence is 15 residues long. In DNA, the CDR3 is TGTGCCAGCAGCTTGGTAGCGGGGGACACCGGGGAGCTGTTTTTT. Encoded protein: CASSLVAGDTGELFF.

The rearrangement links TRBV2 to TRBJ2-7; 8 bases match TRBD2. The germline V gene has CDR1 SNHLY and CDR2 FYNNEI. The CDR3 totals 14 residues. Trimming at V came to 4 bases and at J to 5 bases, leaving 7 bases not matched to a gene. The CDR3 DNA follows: TGTGCCAGCAGTGGGTTAGCGGGACTCGACGAGCAGTACTTC. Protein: CASSGLAGLDEQYF.

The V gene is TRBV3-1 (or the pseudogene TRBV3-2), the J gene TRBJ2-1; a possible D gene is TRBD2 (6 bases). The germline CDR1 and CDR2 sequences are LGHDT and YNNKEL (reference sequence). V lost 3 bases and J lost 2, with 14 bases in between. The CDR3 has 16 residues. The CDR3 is CASSQDGSLTYNEQFF. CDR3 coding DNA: TGTGCCAGCAGCCAGGACGGGAGTTTGACCTACAATGAGCAGTTCTTC.

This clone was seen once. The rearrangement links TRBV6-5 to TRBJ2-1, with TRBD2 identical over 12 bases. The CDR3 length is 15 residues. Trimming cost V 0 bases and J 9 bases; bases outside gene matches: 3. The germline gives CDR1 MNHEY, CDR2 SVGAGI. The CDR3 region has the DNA TGTGCCAGCAGTTACTCGGGACTAGCGGGTAGTGAGCAGTTCTTC. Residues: CASSYSGLAGSEQFF.

The CDR3 sequence: CASRPGGTMNTEAFF. The CDR3 DNA reads TGTGCCAGCAGACCTGGGGGGACTATGAACACTGAAGCTTTCTTT. V and J are TRBV7-9 and TRBJ1-1; perhaps TRBD1 as D (5 bases). Deletions cut 6 bases from V and 0 bases from J, with 14 bases between. The CDR3 has 15 residues. Germline CDR1 and CDR2: SEHNR and FQNEAQ (reference sequence).

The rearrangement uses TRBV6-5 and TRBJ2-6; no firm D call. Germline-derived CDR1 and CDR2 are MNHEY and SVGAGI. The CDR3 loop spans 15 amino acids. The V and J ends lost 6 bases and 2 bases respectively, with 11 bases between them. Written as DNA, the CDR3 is TGTGCCAGCAGCCTAACCCAGGCTGGGGCCAACGTCCTGACTTTC. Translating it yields CASSLTQAGANVLTF.

This CDR3 is CASSLFGAGQPQHF. The CDR3 DNA is TGTGCCAGCAGTTTATTTGGGGCGGGGCAGCCCCAGCATTTT. This sequence joins TRBV28 and TRBJ1-5, with D tentatively TRBD1 (5 bases). V was trimmed by 1 base and J by 7 bases, leaving 11 bases between them. Germline V CDR1 and CDR2: MDHEN, SYDVKM. CDR3 length: 14 amino acids.

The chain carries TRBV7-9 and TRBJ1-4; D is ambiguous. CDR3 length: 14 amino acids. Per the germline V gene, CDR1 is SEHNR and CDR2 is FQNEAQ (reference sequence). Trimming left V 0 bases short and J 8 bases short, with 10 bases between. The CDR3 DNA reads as TGTGCCAGCAGCTTAGCTTCCAACGGGGAAAAACTGTTTTTT. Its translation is CASSLASNGEKLFF.

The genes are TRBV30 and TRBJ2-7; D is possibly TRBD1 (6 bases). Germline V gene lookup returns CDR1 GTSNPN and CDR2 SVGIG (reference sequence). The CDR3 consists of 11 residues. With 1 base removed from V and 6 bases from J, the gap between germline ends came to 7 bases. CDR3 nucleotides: TGTGCCTGGAGTGGCAGGGGCGAGCAGTACTTC. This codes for CAWSGRGEQYF. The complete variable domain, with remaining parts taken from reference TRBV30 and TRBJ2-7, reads SQTIHQWPATLVQPVGSPLSLECTVEGTSNPNLYWYRQAAGRGLQLLFYSVGIGQISSEVPQNLSASRPQDRQFILSSKKLLLSDSGFYLCAWSGRGEQYFGPGTRLTVT.

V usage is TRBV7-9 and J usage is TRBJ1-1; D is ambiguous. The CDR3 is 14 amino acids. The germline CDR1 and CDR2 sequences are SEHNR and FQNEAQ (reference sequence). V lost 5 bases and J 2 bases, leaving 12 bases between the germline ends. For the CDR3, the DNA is TGTGCCAGCAGCCCTGACACAGCCAACACTGAAGCTTTCTTT. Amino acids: CASSPDTANTEAFF.

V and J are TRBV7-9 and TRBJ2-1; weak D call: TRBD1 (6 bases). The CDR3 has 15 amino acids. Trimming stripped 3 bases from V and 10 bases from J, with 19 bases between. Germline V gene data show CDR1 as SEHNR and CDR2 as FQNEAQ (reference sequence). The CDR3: CASSFGSRGAREQFF. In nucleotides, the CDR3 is TGTGCCAGCAGCTTTGGATCCAGGGGCGCTAGGGAGCAGTTCTTC.